This T cell receptor beta chain was captured by sequencing in a study of CD8+ T cells in alopecia areata. Study-level information: Twice daily, treated patients received 5 to 10 mg of oral tofacitinib. Study-wide results and limits: During tofacitinib treatment, many expanded lesional clones remained in scalp and blood. Both scalp clonality and the expanded CD8+ clones among the top 100 showed a significant decrease with tofacitinib.

Points on this clone: Its antigen is unidentified.

Germline CDR1 is SGHDN and CDR2 is FVKESK. The CDR3 is made up of 14 amino acids. V was shortened by 0 bases and J by 9 bases, with 12 bases between the two germline ends. Extraction and reverse transcription of RNA yielded cDNA as the sequencing template. Sequencing was performed with immunoSEQ multiplex PCR; in TCRdb, only in-frame clones are kept and a portion is missing. Of under 200,000 clones listed, approximately 65% are singletons. This sample's treatment: oral pan-JAK inhibitor, 5-10 mg twice daily. The chain combines TRBV14 with TRBJ2-4; D uncertain. The sequenced sample was CD4+ T cells sorted from blood, obtained at week 4, from a patient treated with tofacitinib. The TCR originated in a human donor with alopecia areata. In nucleotides, the CDR3 is TGTGCCAGCAGCCAAGATCAGGCCCGAGCCATTCAGTACTTC. Its protein product is CASSQDQARAIQYF. Complete variable domain (other parts from reference TRBV14 and TRBJ2-4): EAGVTQFPSHSVIEKGQTVTLRCDPISGHDNLYWYRRVMGKEIKFLLHFVKESKQDESGMPNNRFLAERTGGTYSTLKVQPAELEDSGVYFCASSQDQARAIQYFGAGTRLSVL.